Listed below are T cell receptor beta chains from one sample, sequenced in a study of T-cell memory formation after mild COVID-19. MiXCR was run by TCRdb on the 5' RACE reads, yielding one entry per CDR3 protein. The data show 89,000 or so distinct CDR3 sequences, more than 10% seen once. Sequenced: PBMCs or a T cell subset sorted from them (not recorded which). The receptors here all came from a man aged 18 to 35 who had mild COVID-19 (a few samples of this study predate the infection). Cell type and time point are not known. The CDR3 runs from the conserved cysteine through the conserved F or W. A D gene is named only where the DNA matches it firmly. A row's size may be missing; if present it is once, few, many or a size class.

cdr3_nt cdr3_aa j_call d_call v_call clone_size
TGTGCCAGCAGCCAAGTCTCCGGGGGTAACACCGGGGAGCTGTTTTTT CASSQVSGGNTGELFF TRBJ2-2 NA TRBV4-2 NA
TGTGCCAGCAGACAGGACAGGGTGTCCTATAATTCACCCCTCCACTTT CASRQDRVSYNSPLHF TRBJ1-6 TRBD1 TRBV6-2/TRBV6-3 few
TGCGCCAGCAGCCAAGTCTCAGGACTAGCAGGGCACAATGAGCAGTTCTTC CASSQVSGLAGHNEQFF TRBJ2-1 TRBD2 TRBV4-3 few
TGTGCCAGCAGCTTACCCGCGTGGTCGGGCTATGGCTACACCTTC CASSLPAWSGYGYTF TRBJ1-2 NA TRBV7-9 few
TGTGCCAGCAGCCGACGGGGCTTCACAGATACGCAGTATTTT CASSRRGFTDTQYF TRBJ2-3 NA TRBV6-2/TRBV6-3 NA
TGTGCCAGCAGTTTTCCCACAGATACGCAGTATTTT CASSFPTDTQYF TRBJ2-3 NA TRBV12-3/TRBV12-4 NA
TGTGCCAGCAGCCCGGAGTTCCGGGCGGGGGGCACAGATACGCAGTATTTT CASSPEFRAGGTDTQYF TRBJ2-3 TRBD2 TRBV5-5 few
TGTGCCAGCAGCCCCCGCGGTGTCAATCAGCCCCAGCATTTT CASSPRGVNQPQHF TRBJ1-5 NA TRBV7-6 few
TGTGCCAGCAGTTTAGACAGGGCCGCCGAGCAGTACTTC CASSLDRAAEQYF TRBJ2-7 TRBD1 TRBV27 few
TGCGCCAGCAGCTTCAGGGGGCTCGTCACTGAAGCTTTCTTT CASSFRGLVTEAFF TRBJ1-1 TRBD1 TRBV5-1 few
TGCGCCAGCAGCCAGAATGGGCTAGCGGGGGGACCAAGTGGGACCCAGTACTTC CASSQNGLAGGPSGTQYF TRBJ2-5 TRBD2 TRBV4-1 few
TGTGCCAGCAGTTACGCGATCAGGGCGATCGATGGCTACACCTTC CASSYAIRAIDGYTF TRBJ1-2 NA TRBV6-2/TRBV6-3 few
TGTGCCAGCAGTCCCGACTCGATTGAGCAGTTCTTC CASSPDSIEQFF TRBJ2-1 NA TRBV6-5 few
TGTGCCAGCAGCTTAGCGTGGACAGGCGGCTCCTGGGGGAATGAGCAGTTCTTC CASSLAWTGGSWGNEQFF TRBJ2-1 TRBD1 TRBV7-9 NA
TGTGCCAGCAGCCCTAGGGTGGGCAGTGGGGCCAACGTCCTGACTTTC CASSPRVGSGANVLTF TRBJ2-6 NA TRBV3-1 NA
TGCGCCAGCAGCTTGGGGGGGAACAATCAGCCCCAGCATTTT CASSLGGNNQPQHF TRBJ1-5 NA TRBV5-1 NA
TGCGCCAGCAGCTTGGGAGTGGGACAGCCTACAGATACGCAGTATTTT CASSLGVGQPTDTQYF TRBJ2-3 TRBD1 TRBV5-1 NA
TGTGCCAGCAGCTTAGTACTACTGCCCACCGGGGAGCTGTTTTTT CASSLVLLPTGELFF TRBJ2-2 NA TRBV7-6 few
TGTGCCAGCCGCCAGGGACTAGCGTCCTACAATGAGCAGTTCTTC CASRQGLASYNEQFF TRBJ2-1 TRBD2 TRBV28 NA
TGTGCCACCAGTATTACCGGGACGGCCGCCCTCTCCCGTTATGGCTACACCTTC CATSITGTAALSRYGYTF TRBJ1-2 NA TRBV15 NA
TGTGCCAGCAGCTTATGGGGTGTTGAGCAGTACTTC CASSLWGVEQYF TRBJ2-7 NA TRBV13 few
TGCGCCAGCAGCCAAGAACAGGGGCCGCAACGGATAGAAGCTTTCTTT CASSQEQGPQRIEAFF TRBJ1-1 TRBD1 TRBV4-1 many
TGCAGTGCTCGGGAGATTGAAGCTTTCTTT CSAREIEAFF TRBJ1-1 NA TRBV20-1 NA
TGCAGTGCATCCTCCTCCGGGGGGGCCGGGGTAGATACGCAGTATTTT CSASSSGGAGVDTQYF TRBJ2-3 TRBD2 TRBV20-1 many
TGTGCCAGCAGCCTAACTATGGGGGAGAACACCGGGGAGCTGTTTTTT CASSLTMGENTGELFF TRBJ2-2 NA TRBV7-9 NA
TGTGCCAGCAGCCCACTAGCGGGGGAGCTCAATGAGCAGTTCTTC CASSPLAGELNEQFF TRBJ2-1 TRBD2 TRBV7-3 NA
TGTGCCAGCAACCCACTGGGGGGCACTGAAGCTTTCTTT CASNPLGGTEAFF TRBJ1-1 NA TRBV7-8 many
TGTGCCAGCAGCCCCCGCCTAGCGGGGGGCCACAATGAGCAGTTCTTC CASSPRLAGGHNEQFF TRBJ2-1 TRBD2 TRBV12-3/TRBV12-4 many
TGCGCCAGCTCCTTAAGATGGGGCCTTTGGAGGGAGACCCAGTACTTC CASSLRWGLWRETQYF TRBJ2-5 NA TRBV4-3 many
TGTGCCAGCAGCCTGCAGCCGGGAGCAGCCCTTGAAAAACTGTTTTTT CASSLQPGAALEKLFF TRBJ1-4 NA TRBV5-4 few
TGTGCCAGCAGTCCTAACTCCCAGGGGTCCGGGGAGCTGTTTTTT CASSPNSQGSGELFF TRBJ2-2 NA TRBV7-9 few
TGTGCCAGCAGTTACTTGGGACAGGGTCCCACCGGGGAGCTGTTTTTT CASSYLGQGPTGELFF TRBJ2-2 TRBD1 TRBV6-6 few
TGTGCCAGCAGCTTGGGACCGGACAGGGGGAATGAGCAGTTCTTC CASSLGPDRGNEQFF TRBJ2-1 TRBD1 TRBV5-4 NA
TGTGCCAGCAAACCGGGACTCACCTACGAGCAGTACTTC CASKPGLTYEQYF TRBJ2-7 NA TRBV27 NA
TGTGCCAGCAGTGAAGTATGGGACAGGCCCGAAAAACTGTTTTTT CASSEVWDRPEKLFF TRBJ1-4 TRBD1 TRBV6-1 few
TGTGCCAGCAGTTTTACGAACACTGAAGCTTTCTTT CASSFTNTEAFF TRBJ1-1 NA TRBV28 NA
TGTGCCATCAGCCGGGGCGGCCAAGAGGATAGCTCTGGGGCCAACGTCCTGACTTTC CAISRGGQEDSSGANVLTF TRBJ2-6 NA TRBV10-3 many
TGCAGCGTCCATATATCTGGGGCCAACGTCCTGACTTTC CSVHISGANVLTF TRBJ2-6 NA TRBV29-1 NA
TGTGCCAGCAGCGTAGAGGCAGGCGACCTTTTCTATGGCTACACCTTC CASSVEAGDLFYGYTF TRBJ1-2 NA TRBV9 NA
TGTGCCAGCAGTTTTATAGGGGATGAGCAGTTCTTC CASSFIGDEQFF TRBJ2-1 NA TRBV12-3/TRBV12-4 few
TGTGCCAGCAGTGAGCGCACAGATACGCAGTATTTT CASSERTDTQYF TRBJ2-3 NA TRBV25-1 NA
TGTGCCAGCAGCCGACAGGGTACTGAAGCTTTCTTT CASSRQGTEAFF TRBJ1-1 TRBD1 TRBV5-4 NA
TGTGCCAGCAGCTTAGGGACAAGAGCCTACGAGCAGTACTTC CASSLGTRAYEQYF TRBJ2-7 NA TRBV7-9 few
TGCAGTGCTAGAGAGGGCTACGGGGGCTACACCTTC CSAREGYGGYTF TRBJ1-2 NA TRBV20-1 NA
TGTGCCAGCAGCTTCGGGGGGCCCGGGGAGCTGTTTTTT CASSFGGPGELFF TRBJ2-2 NA TRBV7-6 many
TGTGCCACCAGCAGGGAAAATTCACCCCTCCACTTT CATSRENSPLHF TRBJ1-6 NA TRBV15 few
TGTGCCAGCAGCTTATATAGCGGGGGGGACTTTCCTGAGCAGTTCTTC CASSLYSGGDFPEQFF TRBJ2-1 TRBD2 TRBV7-6 few
TGTGCCAGCAGTTACGGGAACGAATACGCCGGGGAGCTGTTTTTT CASSYGNEYAGELFF TRBJ2-2 NA TRBV6-5 few
TGTGCCATCAGTGTGGGGAGCTCTGGGGCCAACGTCCTGACTTTC CAISVGSSGANVLTF TRBJ2-6 NA TRBV10-3 NA
TGTGCCAGCAGCTTAGGAGGGTCCCCGAACACTGAAGCTTTCTTT CASSLGGSPNTEAFF TRBJ1-1 NA TRBV7-3 NA
TGTGCCAGCAGCCTCTCTCCTATCGGCTACACCTTC CASSLSPIGYTF TRBJ1-2 NA TRBV7-2 few
TGTGCCAGCAGCGTCACCGGGACAGGGCGTTCAGATACGCAGTATTTT CASSVTGTGRSDTQYF TRBJ2-3 TRBD1 TRBV9 many
TGTGCCAGCAGCTTCAGGACTAGCGGGGGCGACGGGGAGCTGTTTTTT CASSFRTSGGDGELFF TRBJ2-2 TRBD2 TRBV7-9 few
TGTGCCAGCAGCCAGGCCGGGACAGGGAACGAGCAGTACTTC CASSQAGTGNEQYF TRBJ2-7 TRBD1 TRBV4-2 NA
TGTGCCAGCTCACCAGGGGTAAGACAGAAGATTGCCGGGGAGCTGTTTTTT CASSPGVRQKIAGELFF TRBJ2-2 NA TRBV18 NA
TGCGCCAGCAGCTGGGAGGGGAGCACTGAAGCTTTCTTT CASSWEGSTEAFF TRBJ1-1 NA TRBV4-1 NA
TGTGCCAGCAGCGTAGCAGGACAAGTAATTGAGACCCAGTACTTC CASSVAGQVIETQYF TRBJ2-5 NA TRBV9 NA
TGCGCCAGCAGCTTGGGTTACCACCTATGGGAGACCCAGTACTTC CASSLGYHLWETQYF TRBJ2-5 NA TRBV5-1 few
TGTGCCAGCAGCCAAGTCGGCGGGGGGCCGGCCACCGGGGAGCTGTTTTTT CASSQVGGGPATGELFF TRBJ2-2 TRBD2 TRBV4-2 few
TGCGCCAGCAGCCAAGAAACCGTGAGGAAGACAGATACGCAGTATTTT CASSQETVRKTDTQYF TRBJ2-3 NA TRBV4-1 few